This TCR beta chain emerged from a study of blood T cells in healthy people across ages. General study findings and limits: The recorded TCR beta diversity per million T cells decreased in a roughly linear manner with age.

Russia was home to the donors, healthy Caucasian individuals aged about 6 to 90. Every sample had a minimum of 6 million PBMCs isolated. A note on this clonotype: Its target is not known.

Together with a sample-barcoded 5' primer, a J-beta primer mix was included in a second PCR lasting about 6 to 12 cycles. TCRdb reanalysed the 5' RACE reads using MiXCR and keeps one entry per CDR3 protein. This table has approximately 600,000 distinct CDR3 sequences, roughly 50% appearing once. The V gene end was trimmed by 4 bases and the J gene end by 3 bases; junction bases not matched to a gene: 13. This CDR3 has 17 residues. Per the germline V gene, CDR1 is SGHRS and CDR2 is YFSETQ. The sample was blood. The sequence came from a man between 60 and 70 years old in good health. The rearrangement links TRBV5-1 to TRBJ1-5; TRBD1 agrees at 7 bases. The CDR3 is CASSTGQEVKINQPQHF. The CDR3 DNA is TGCGCCAGCAGCACAGGACAGGAAGTTAAAATCAATCAGCCCCAGCATTTT.